A single sample gave rise to the 9 T cell receptor beta chains below, sequenced in a study of T cells after yellow fever vaccination. A single record per CDR3 protein comes from TCRdb applying MiXCR to the 5' RACE reads. This sample carries about 580,000 distinct CDR3 sequences, about 17% of them seen once, and the ten largest clones take 15% to 20%. Sequenced here: PBMCs, sampled less than 6 days after the first yellow fever vaccination. These TCRs come from a man aged 18 to 30 who received the YFV17D yellow fever vaccine.

There are a few counts of this clonotype. The rearrangement uses TRBV19 and TRBJ2-1; D gene uncertain. The germline gives CDR1 LNHDA, CDR2 SQIVND (reference sequence). Trimming removed 5 bases from V and 3 bases from J, with 17 bases in between. This CDR3 spans 16 amino acids. CDR3 in DNA: TGTGCCAGTAGTCTCCGACTGGGCGTGAACTACAATGAGCAGTTCTTC. Its protein is CASSLRLGVNYNEQFF. Drawing the rest from reference TRBV19 and TRBJ2-1, the complete variable domain is DGGITQSPKYLFRKEGQNVTLSCEQNLNHDAMYWYRQDPGQGLRLIYYSQIVNDFQKGDIAEGYSVSREKKESFPLTVTSAQKNPTAFYLCASSLRLGVNYNEQFFGPGTRLTVL.

There are a few counts of this clonotype. The chain couples TRBV5-1 to TRBJ1-1, with D possibly TRBD1 on 5 matching bases. CDR3 length equals 13 residues. Germline CDR1 reads SGHRS; CDR2 reads YFSETQ. The ends were cut back, 1 base at V and 5 bases at J, with 9 bases in the middle. CDR3 residues: CASSLLEGTEAFF. CDR3 bases: TGCGCCAGCAGCTTGTTAGAGGGGACTGAAGCTTTCTTT. Using reference TRBV5-1 and TRBJ1-1 for the parts outside the CDR3, the full variable domain is KAGVTQTPRYLIKTRGQQVTLSCSPISGHRSVSWYQQTPGQGLQFLFEYFSETQRNKGNFPGRFSGRQFSNSRSEMNVSTLELGDSALYLCASSLLEGTEAFFGQGTRLTVV.

CDR3 nucleotides: TGTGCCAGCAGAATAAGCGTAGCCAACGTCCTGACTTTC. Its translation: CASRISVANVLTF. V and J are TRBV6-6 and TRBJ2-6; no clear D. The CDR3 length is 13 residues. Germline values: CDR1 MNHNY, CDR2 SVGAGI (reference sequence). V was cut by 6 bases and J by 7 bases, with 10 bases left in between.

This clonotype came up a few times. The chain uses TRBV6-5 and TRBJ1-4, with no clear D. V was pared by 1 base and J by 0 bases, with 6 bases between. Per germline, CDR1 MNHEY and CDR2 SVGAGI. The CDR3 covers 15 residues. The CDR3 protein is CASSYWQATNEKLFF. CDR3 nucleotides: TGTGCCAGCAGTTACTGGCAGGCAACTAATGAAAAACTGTTTTTT.

The chain combines TRBV30 with TRBJ1-1; D is unresolved. Germline V lookup: CDR1 GTSNPN, CDR2 SVGIG (reference sequence). CDR3 length: 12 residues. The V end was cut by 5 bases, the J end by 3 bases, with 10 bases between. DNA of the CDR3: TGTGCCTGGTCAAGGGCATACACTGAAGCTTTCTTT. Protein: CAWSRAYTEAFF.

The gene calls are TRBV4-1 and TRBJ2-3; 9 bases line up with TRBD1. The CDR3 spans 16 residues. The junction had 10 bases not matched to a gene; V was cut back by 5 bases and J by 4 bases. Germline values: CDR1 MGHRA, CDR2 YSYEKL. This CDR3 reads CASSRGQGISSDTQYF. Written as DNA, the CDR3 is TGCGCCAGCAGCAGAGGACAGGGGATCAGTTCAGATACGCAGTATTTT.

The chain has TRBV7-9 and TRBJ2-4; TRBD2 agrees at 7 bases. Germline values: CDR1 SEHNR, CDR2 FQNEAQ (reference sequence). J was trimmed by 5 bases and V by 1 base; bases with no gene match: 5. This CDR3 region has 15 residues. The CDR3 bases are TGTGCCAGCAGCTTAGTCGGACTAGTCGAAAACATTCAGTACTTC. Translated, it gives CASSLVGLVENIQYF.

This clonotype has more than one count but fewer than ten. This chain connects TRBV12-3 or TRBV12-4 to TRBJ1-2, with TRBD1 identical over 7 bases. Trimming removed 6 bases from V and 5 bases from J; junction bases left unmatched: 9. The length of the CDR3 is 14 residues. The CDR3 DNA reads as TGTGCCAGCAGCCCCGGGACAGTGGCATATGGCTACACCTTC. Amino acids: CASSPGTVAYGYTF.

This clonotype was found a few times. This chain joins TRBV7-2 and TRBJ1-2; D call uncertain. This CDR3 spans 13 amino acids. Germline V gene lookup returns CDR1 SGHTA and CDR2 FQGNSA. The V and J ends lost 9 bases and 6 bases respectively, with 17 bases between them. The CDR3 nucleotides read TGTGCCAGTTCCAGCACAAACGGAGATGGCTACACCTTC. Residues: CASSSTNGDGYTF.